These 22 T cell receptor beta chains originate from one sample sequenced in a study of identical twins. In TCRdb, the 5' RACE reads were re-called with MiXCR into one record per CDR3 protein. The sample has under 450,000 distinct CDR3 sequences; roughly 20% are singletons. Sequenced sample: naive T cells sorted from blood. The receptors shown here come from a man in his fifties or sixties in good health.

This clonotype was counted at least ten times. This rearrangement joins TRBV10-3 to TRBJ2-3; no clear D gene. The CDR3 loop spans 11 amino acids. The V end was cut by 10 bases, the J end by 4 bases, with 9 bases between. Germline V CDR1 and CDR2: ENHRY, SYGVKD. In nucleotides, the CDR3 is TGTGCCACCCTTAGAGCAGATACGCAGTATTTT. This translates into CATLRADTQYF.

This clonotype was seen a handful of times. The chain links TRBV29-1 to TRBJ2-5; D gene unclear. This CDR3 has 12 amino acids. Germline V gene sequence: CDR1 SQVTM, CDR2 ANQGSEA. The V gene lost 7 bases and the J gene lost 2 bases, with 11 bases spanning the gap. CDR3 nucleotides: TGCAGCGCTGGTGATTCACAAGAGACCCAGTACTTC. Translating it yields CSAGDSQETQYF.

The rearrangement joins TRBV28 to TRBJ2-1; the D is unclear. V lost 1 base and J lost 7, with 5 bases in between. Germline CDR1 MDHEN, CDR2 SYDVKM. The CDR3 loop spans 12 amino acids. The DNA of the CDR3 is TGTGCCAGCAGTTTATTCCAGAATGAGCAGTTCTTC. This encodes CASSLFQNEQFF.

This chain connects TRBV5-1 to TRBJ2-2; TRBD2 matches at 9 bases. The V gene's germline CDR1 is SGHRS and CDR2 YFSETQ. V trimming: 4 bases; J trimming: 2 bases; junction bases outside the gene matches: 6. The CDR3 loop spans 16 amino acids. In nucleotides, the CDR3 is TGCGCCAGCAGCACGCGGGGGGGCATTAACACCGGGGAGCTGTTTTTT. As protein: CASSTRGGINTGELFF. The full variable domain, its missing parts supplied by reference TRBV5-1 and TRBJ2-2, is KAGVTQTPRYLIKTRGQQVTLSCSPISGHRSVSWYQQTPGQGLQFLFEYFSETQRNKGNFPGRFSGRQFSNSRSEMNVSTLELGDSALYLCASSTRGGINTGELFFGEGSRLTVL.

This clonotype was seen repeatedly, ten times or more. The V gene is TRBV20-1, the J gene TRBJ2-1, with 10 bases identical to TRBD2. The V and J ends lost 4 bases and 9 bases, in that order; junction bases with no gene match: 9. This CDR3 contains 14 residues. Per germline, CDR1 DFQATT and CDR2 SNEGSKA (reference sequence). CDR3 bases: TGCAGTGCTAACGGGCTAGCGGGAGTCTTTGAGCAGTTCTTC. Translating gives CSANGLAGVFEQFF.

Ten or more counts support this clonotype. The chain has TRBV3-1 and TRBJ2-2; a possible D gene is TRBD1 (6 bases). V shed 0 bases and J shed 6 bases, with 17 bases lying between them. Germline values: CDR1 LGHDT, CDR2 YNNKEL (reference sequence). The CDR3 contains 17 residues. The CDR3 spells CASSQDLAGARAGELFF. For the CDR3, the DNA is TGTGCCAGCAGCCAAGATCTTGCAGGGGCAAGGGCCGGGGAGCTGTTTTTT.

This clonotype was observed many times. V usage is TRBV28 and J usage is TRBJ1-2; TRBD1 matches 8 bases. The junction had 10 bases not matched to a gene; V was cut back by 5 bases and J by 8 bases. Per germline, CDR1 MDHEN and CDR2 SYDVKM. This CDR3 has 14 amino acids. CDR3 DNA sequence: TGTGCCAGCAGTCTCCCCGTGACAGGGGAAGGCTACACCTTC. As protein: CASSLPVTGEGYTF.

V usage is TRBV6-5 and J usage is TRBJ1-2, with a possible D match to TRBD1 (5 bases). This CDR3 comprises 13 residues. Germline V lookup: CDR1 MNHEY, CDR2 SVGAGI. V lost 2 bases and J lost 8, with 12 bases in between. The CDR3 DNA is TGTGCCAGCAGTTACGGGCAGGGCGACGGCTACACCTTC. Translated: CASSYGQGDGYTF.

The chain is built from TRBV4-3 and TRBJ2-5; tentative D call: TRBD1 (6 bases). CDR3 size: 15 residues. Between the trimmed V and J ends, which lost 1 base and 7 bases, there was a span of 16 bases. Germline CDR1 reads LGHNA; CDR2 reads YSLEER. The CDR3: CASSQGVELGGTQYF. The CDR3 DNA follows: TGCGCCAGCAGCCAAGGAGTGGAACTAGGGGGGACCCAGTACTTC.

This clonotype appeared a few times. CDR3 coding DNA: TGTGCCAGCAGCTTAGGCCCGGCCTACAATGAGCAGTTCTTC. It translates to CASSLGPAYNEQFF. The chain carries TRBV7-2 and TRBJ2-1; D is ambiguous. Trimming removed 1 base at V and 2 bases at J, with 6 bases between. The V gene's germline CDR1 is SGHTA and CDR2 FQGNSA. CDR3 length: 14 amino acids.

J is TRBJ1-4 and V is TRBV6-1; 7 positions match TRBD1. This CDR3 is 14 amino acids long. Germline CDR1 MNHNS, CDR2 SASEGT. Losses at the gene ends were 6 bases for V and 8 bases for J; bases not matched to a gene: 9. The CDR3 sequence is CASRRTGGREKLFF. In nucleotides, the CDR3 is TGTGCCAGCAGAAGGACAGGCGGGAGAGAAAAACTGTTTTTT.

J is TRBJ2-2 and V is TRBV3-1, with unresolved D. Deletions cut 2 bases from V and 6 bases from J, with 7 bases between. Germline loops: CDR1 LGHDT, CDR2 YNNKEL (reference sequence). CDR3 length equals 13 residues. Here the CDR3 reads CASSQMDPGELFF. DNA for the CDR3: TGTGCCAGCAGCCAAATGGACCCCGGGGAGCTGTTTTTT.

This clonotype showed up just once. J is TRBJ2-1 and V is TRBV27; no clear D. V was trimmed by 6 bases and J by 0 bases, leaving 15 bases between them. Germline CDR1 reads MNHEY; CDR2 reads SMNVEV (reference sequence). This CDR3 is built from 16 residues. CDR3 amino acids: CASSLRAVSSYNEQFF. The DNA of the CDR3 is TGTGCCAGCAGCTTACGGGCAGTTAGCTCCTACAATGAGCAGTTCTTC.

This clonotype was recorded at least ten times. The genes are TRBV12-3 or TRBV12-4 and TRBJ2-7; 11 positions match TRBD2. The ends lost 5 bases at V and 4 bases at J; junction bases unmatched: 4. The CDR3 is 14 amino acids. The DNA for the CDR3 is TGTGCCAGCAGTATCGGGACTAGCGGTTACGAGCAGTACTTC. Amino acids: CASSIGTSGYEQYF.

This clonotype showed up just a few times. V and J are TRBV12-3 or TRBV12-4 and TRBJ1-4; maybe TRBD1 (5 bases). V lost 5 bases and J 8 bases, leaving 21 bases between the germline ends. CDR3 size: 16 residues. The CDR3 loop reads CASSHRAGPNLEKLFF. The CDR3 coding sequence is TGTGCCAGCAGTCACCGCGCAGGGCCAAATCTCGAAAAACTGTTTTTT.

This clonotype turned up a few times. In DNA, the CDR3 is TGTGCCTGGAGTTACAGGGGGATCGCAGATACGCAGTATTTT. Protein sequence: CAWSYRGIADTQYF. V usage is TRBV30 and J usage is TRBJ2-3; 8 bases match TRBD1. The germline CDR1 and CDR2 sequences are GTSNPN and SVGIG (reference sequence). The CDR3 consists of 14 residues. The trim removed 2 bases at V and 4 bases at J, leaving 5 bases unmatched.

The rearrangement joins TRBV6-1 to TRBJ2-5, with D possibly being TRBD1 (6 bases). In germline, CDR1 is MNHNS, CDR2 SASEGT. Deletions cut 5 bases from V and 1 base from J, with 11 bases between. The CDR3 runs to 14 residues. The CDR3 protein is CASSPRDTQETQYF. CDR3 coding DNA: TGTGCCAGCAGTCCCCGGGACACCCAAGAGACCCAGTACTTC.

V is TRBV11-2 and J is TRBJ2-1, with 9 bases matching TRBD2. Germline V lookup: CDR1 SGHAT, CDR2 FQNNGV. CDR3 length: 20 amino acids. Germline trimming cut 2 bases from V and 8 bases from J; bases unmatched to any gene: 22. The CDR3 here is CASSLITVSFSGGNHDEQFF. The CDR3, as DNA: TGTGCCAGCAGCTTAATCACCGTTTCTTTTAGCGGGGGCAACCACGATGAGCAGTTCTTC.

This clonotype has a handful of counts. This rearrangement joins TRBV13 to TRBJ2-3, with D unresolved. Trimming removed 3 bases at V and 6 bases at J, with 10 bases between. The germline gives CDR1 PRHDT, CDR2 FYEKMQ (reference sequence). CDR3 length equals 13 residues. In nucleotides, the CDR3 is TGTGCCAGCAGCTTGGACCCAAGGGATACGCAGTATTTT. Translation: CASSLDPRDTQYF. Full variable domain (missing parts from reference TRBV13 and TRBJ2-3): AAGVIQSPRHLIKEKRETATLKCYPIPRHDTVYWYQQGPGQDPQFLISFYEKMQSDKGSIPDRFSAQQFSDYHSELNMSSLELGDSALYFCASSLDPRDTQYFGPGTRLTVL.

This clonotype has a count of ten or more. CDR3 nucleotide sequence: TGCAGTGCTAGAGCGACAGGGTGGGATGAGCAGTTCTTC. Translation gives CSARATGWDEQFF. V is TRBV20-1 and J is TRBJ2-1; TRBD1 matches 7 bases. The germline CDR1 and CDR2 sequences are DFQATT and SNEGSKA (reference sequence). Trimming cost V 1 base and J 8 bases; bases outside gene matches: 5. The CDR3 has 13 residues.

This clonotype was seen more than once but under ten times. The chain has TRBV6-1 and TRBJ1-3; tentatively, D is TRBD1 (6 bases). CDR1 is MNHNS and CDR2 is SASEGT in the germline V gene. The CDR3 extends over 18 amino acids. V lost 0 bases and J lost 7, with 22 bases in between. CDR3 residues: CASSEAHLRGPSGNTIYF. In DNA form, the CDR3 reads TGTGCCAGCAGTGAAGCCCACCTCCGGGGGCCGTCCGGGAACACCATATATTTT.

In this sample, this clonotype turned up a few times. The V call is TRBV12-3 or TRBV12-4, the J call TRBJ1-4; maybe TRBD1 (5 bases). The length of the CDR3 is 13 residues. V was trimmed by 8 bases and J by 7 bases, leaving 14 bases between them. Written as DNA, the CDR3 is TGTGCCAGCGGGGGTGTGGGACGTGAAAAACTGTTTTTT. Residues: CASGGVGREKLFF.